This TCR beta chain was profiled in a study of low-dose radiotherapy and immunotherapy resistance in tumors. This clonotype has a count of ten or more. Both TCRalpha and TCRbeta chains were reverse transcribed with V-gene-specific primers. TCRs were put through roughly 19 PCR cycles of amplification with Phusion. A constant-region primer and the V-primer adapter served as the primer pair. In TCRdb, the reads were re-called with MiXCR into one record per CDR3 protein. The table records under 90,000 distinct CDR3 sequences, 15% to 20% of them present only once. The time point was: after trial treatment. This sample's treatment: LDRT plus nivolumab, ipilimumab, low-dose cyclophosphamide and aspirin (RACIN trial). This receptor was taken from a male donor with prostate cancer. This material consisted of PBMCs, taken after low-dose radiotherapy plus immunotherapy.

DNA for the CDR3: TGCAGCGTTCGCGGCAGGGGGGATGAAAAACTGTTTTTT. Translation gives CSVRGRGDEKLFF. The chain has TRBV29-1 and TRBJ1-4; 7 nucleotides line up with TRBD1. This CDR3 is 13 amino acids long. The germline V gene encodes CDR1 SQVTM and CDR2 ANQGSEA. The junction had 6 bases not matched to a gene; V was cut back by 5 bases and J by 6 bases.